These 26 T cell receptor beta chains came from one sample sequenced in a study of OX40 agonist ivuxolimab in advanced cancers. Repertoires were generated with immunoSEQ multiplex PCR, while TCRdb's copy carries only in-frame clones and drops some. Among over 75,000 clones listed, around 90% were seen once. Sequences were derived from CD4+ or CD8+ T cells sorted from blood, sampled in a trial of the OX40 agonist ivuxolimab. The receptors come from an adult with an advanced solid tumor such as melanoma, head and neck, liver or kidney cancer.

The CDR3 protein is CASSGQGKWQPQHF. CDR3 nucleotides: TGTGCCAGCAGTGGACAGGGAAAGTGGCAGCCCCAGCATTTT. The chain employs TRBV25-1 and TRBJ1-5; 7 bases are a match to TRBD1. In germline, CDR1 is MGHDK, CDR2 SYGVNS. V shed 4 bases and J 7 bases; nucleotides not matched to a gene: 7. The CDR3 covers 14 residues.

The J gene is TRBJ1-1, the V gene TRBV7-9, with D possibly matching TRBD1 (6 bases). Germline CDR1 is SEHNR and CDR2 is FQNEAQ (reference sequence). The germline V and J ends were trimmed by 1 base and 1 base, with 16 bases remaining between them. There are 17 residues in the CDR3. CDR3 sequence reads: CASSLVFEGTQNTEAFF. DNA of the CDR3: TGTGCCAGCAGCTTAGTCTTTGAGGGGACACAGAACACTGAAGCTTTCTTT.

This chain joins TRBV5-1 and TRBJ2-3, with TRBD2 matching over 7 bases. V lost 5 bases, J lost 2 bases, and 8 bases stayed unmatched. The CDR3 runs 15 residues. Germline V gene lookup returns CDR1 SGHRS and CDR2 YFSETQ. The CDR3 loop is CASRSAGQPTDTQYF. CDR3 sequence (DNA): TGCGCCAGCAGATCAGCGGGGCAACCCACAGATACGCAGTATTTT.

The rearrangement links TRBV28 to TRBJ1-2; TRBD1 aligns across 8 bases. Losses at the gene ends were 3 bases for V and 6 bases for J; bases not matched to a gene: 3. This CDR3 comprises 13 residues. CDR1 and CDR2 from the germline V gene are MDHEN and SYDVKM. The DNA of the CDR3 is TGTGCCAGCAGTTTGGACAGGGTCAATGGCTACACCTTC. Amino acid sequence: CASSLDRVNGYTF.

V gene TRBV14 combines with J gene TRBJ2-5; 8 bases map to TRBD1. V trimming: 4 bases; J trimming: 5 bases; junction bases outside the gene matches: 9. The germline V gene has CDR1 SGHDN and CDR2 FVKESK. The CDR3 runs 15 residues. In DNA, the CDR3 is TGTGCCAGCAGCCCAAACCGGGACAGGCTTGAGACCCAGTACTTC. It yields the protein CASSPNRDRLETQYF.

The CDR3 reads CATWGSGLSYEQYF. CDR3 in DNA: TGTGCCACCTGGGGCAGCGGACTCTCCTACGAGCAGTACTTC. V usage is TRBV10-3 and J usage is TRBJ2-7; D may be TRBD1 or TRBD2 (5 bases each). Germline V gene sequence: CDR1 ENHRY, CDR2 SYGVKD. The CDR3 loop spans 14 amino acids. Trimming left V 10 bases short and J 0 bases short, with 16 bases between.

The chain has TRBV5-1 and TRBJ2-1; 8 bases are a match to TRBD1. The length of the CDR3 is 15 residues. J was trimmed by 3 bases and V by 3 bases; bases with no gene match: 5. Per germline, CDR1 SGHRS and CDR2 YFSETQ. CDR3 coding DNA: TGCGCCAGCAGCTCCCGGGACAGGAGCTACAATGAGCAGTTCTTC. Its protein is CASSSRDRSYNEQFF.

The rearrangement links TRBV30 to TRBJ2-3; D remains ambiguous. CDR3 length: 13 residues. Germline V lookup: CDR1 GTSNPN, CDR2 SVGIG (reference sequence). Deletions cut 5 bases from V and 2 bases from J, with 11 bases between. CDR3 sequence (DNA): TGTGCCTGGGCGACCCATCACACAGATACGCAGTATTTT. Translated, it gives CAWATHHTDTQYF. The entire variable domain, with the rest obtained from reference TRBV30 and TRBJ2-3, is as follows: SQTIHQWPATLVQPVGSPLSLECTVEGTSNPNLYWYRQAAGRGLQLLFYSVGIGQISSEVPQNLSASRPQDRQFILSSKKLLLSDSGFYLCAWATHHTDTQYFGPGTRLTVL.

This clone has just one count. The chain uses TRBV2 and TRBJ2-2; tentative D call: TRBD1 (5 bases). Germline V CDR1 and CDR2: SNHLY, FYNNEI. The CDR3 length is 13 residues. V lost 9 bases, J lost 2 bases, and 10 bases lay in between. In DNA form, the CDR3 reads TGTGCCAGTGGGCAGGGTAACACCGGGGAGCTGTTTTTT. Residues: CASGQGNTGELFF.

The rearrangement joins TRBV2 to TRBJ1-5; D remains unclear. The CDR3 covers 15 residues. Trimming took 0 bases from V and 7 from J, leaving 13 bases between them. From germline, CDR1 is SNHLY and CDR2 FYNNEI. DNA of the CDR3: TGTGCCAGCAGTGAAGCGGCATGGTTTGCCCAGCCCCAGCATTTT. Its protein product is CASSEAAWFAQPQHF.

This clone was seen a handful of times. V usage is TRBV11-3 and J usage is TRBJ1-1, with a weak D call TRBD1 (5 bases). Germline lookup yields CDR1 SGHNT and CDR2 YENEEA. Between the trimmed V and J ends, which lost 6 bases and 3 bases, there was a span of 17 bases. The CDR3 is 15 amino acids. The DNA of the CDR3 is TGTGCCAGCAGGGTAGGTAGGGGCCGCCACACTGAAGCTTTCTTT. This translates into CASRVGRGRHTEAFF.

This clone occurred once. This chain uses TRBV7-9 with TRBJ2-1, with D hard to call. From germline, CDR1 is SEHNR and CDR2 FQNEAQ (reference sequence). The CDR3 totals 15 residues. The V end lost 1 base, the J end lost 0 bases, and 7 bases lay between the germline ends. CDR3: CASSLVLSSYNEQFF. CDR3 sequence (DNA): TGTGCCAGCAGCTTAGTCTTGAGCTCCTACAATGAGCAGTTCTTC.

This chain joins TRBV7-2 and TRBJ2-1; D call uncertain. This CDR3 contains 15 residues. Germline V gene sequence: CDR1 SGHTA, CDR2 FQGNSA. The ends were cut back, 6 bases at V and 3 bases at J, with 15 bases in the middle. The CDR3 region has the DNA TGTGCCAGCAGGTCAACTCCGGGTGACTACAATGAGCAGTTCTTC. Translation gives CASRSTPGDYNEQFF.

The chain couples TRBV19 to TRBJ2-7; 7 positions agree with TRBD1. The V gene's germline CDR1 is LNHDA and CDR2 SQIVND (reference sequence). V lost 5 bases, J lost 0 bases, and 10 bases stayed unmatched. The CDR3 has 16 residues. This chain's CDR3 is CASSLGQAVNSYEQYF. For the CDR3, the DNA is TGTGCCAGTAGTCTAGGACAGGCAGTGAACTCCTACGAGCAGTACTTC.

The rearrangement links TRBV6-5 to TRBJ2-1; D is ambiguous. The V gene's germline CDR1 is MNHEY and CDR2 SVGAGI. Trimming left V 4 bases short and J 9 bases short, with 16 bases between. This CDR3 has 14 residues. The CDR3 loop is CASSSETRRGEQFF. DNA of the CDR3: TGTGCCAGCAGTTCAGAGACTCGTCGCGGTGAGCAGTTCTTC.

The chain recombines TRBV5-1 with TRBJ2-4, with D possibly being TRBD2 (5 bases). Germline CDR1 SGHRS, CDR2 YFSETQ. The CDR3 runs to 13 residues. V lost 4 bases, J lost 5 bases, and 10 bases lay in between. CDR3 sequence (DNA): TGCGCCAGCAGCGTGACTATCGAAAACATTCAGTACTTC. Residues: CASSVTIENIQYF. Full variable domain (remainder filled in from reference TRBV5-1 and TRBJ2-4): KAGVTQTPRYLIKTRGQQVTLSCSPISGHRSVSWYQQTPGQGLQFLFEYFSETQRNKGNFPGRFSGRQFSNSRSEMNVSTLELGDSALYLCASSVTIENIQYFGAGTRLSVL.

The chain couples TRBV19 to TRBJ2-1; 14 nucleotides line up with TRBD2. CDR1 is LNHDA and CDR2 is SQIVND in the germline V gene (reference sequence). With V trimmed by 5 bases and J by 10 bases, 7 bases remained unmatched. CDR3 length: 15 residues. CDR3 nucleotide sequence: TGTGCCAGTAGTCCAGGGGGACTAGCGGGAGACGAGCAGTTCTTC. It encodes CASSPGGLAGDEQFF.

The rearrangement uses TRBV28 and TRBJ1-1; D is unresolved. CDR1 and CDR2 (germline): MDHEN, SYDVKM. Trimming took off 10 bases at V and 8 bases at J, with 14 bases between the two ends. The CDR3 consists of 11 residues. CDR3 amino acids: CATVREGEAFF. Here the CDR3 DNA reads TGTGCCACCGTAAGGGAGGGCGAAGCTTTCTTT.

The chain carries TRBV30 and TRBJ1-5; D call uncertain. The CDR3 spans 13 residues. V was shortened by 5 bases and J by 2 bases, with 10 bases between the two germline ends. Germline V CDR1 and CDR2: GTSNPN, SVGIG (reference sequence). The CDR3 spells CAWGLEGNQPQHF. The CDR3 DNA reads TGTGCCTGGGGTTTGGAGGGCAATCAGCCCCAGCATTTT.

This chain connects TRBV5-1 to TRBJ2-5; 7 bases map to TRBD2. CDR1 is SGHRS, CDR2 YFSETQ, per germline. The length of the CDR3 is 16 residues. V dropped 4 bases and J dropped 5; count of bases not matched to a gene: 14. The CDR3 region has the DNA TGCGCCAGCAGCCAGAGAAATGAGCGGGATTGGGAGACCCAGTACTTC. It codes for CASSQRNERDWETQYF.

The rearrangement links TRBV18 to TRBJ2-7; 7 positions match TRBD1. CDR1 and CDR2 (germline): KGHSH, LQKENI. The J segment lost 2 bases and the V segment lost 2 bases, leaving 6 bases of the junction unmatched. The CDR3 sequence is 15 residues long. The CDR3 sequence: CASSPVQGLTYEQYF. The CDR3 DNA sequence: TGTGCCAGCTCACCAGTACAGGGGCTTACCTACGAGCAGTACTTC. Using reference TRBV18 and TRBJ2-7 for the parts outside the CDR3, the full variable domain is NAGVMQNPRHLVRRRGQEARLRCSPMKGHSHVYWYRQLPEEGLKFMVYLQKENIIDESGMPKERFSAEFPKEGPSILRIQQVVRGDSAAYFCASSPVQGLTYEQYFGPGTRLTVT.

J is TRBJ2-3 and V is TRBV7-7; D is undetermined. Germline loops: CDR1 SSHAT, CDR2 FNYEAQ (reference sequence). CDR3 length equals 14 residues. With 3 bases removed from V and 3 bases from J, the gap between germline ends came to 10 bases. The CDR3 coding sequence is TGTGCCAGCAGCTTGTCTGGATTGACAGATACGCAGTATTTT. This gives the protein CASSLSGLTDTQYF. Looking up the rest from reference TRBV7-7 and TRBJ2-3 gives the full variable domain: GAGVSQSPRYKVTKRGQDVTLRCDPISSHATLYWYQQALGQGPEFLTYFNYEAQPDKSGLPSDRFSAERPEGSISTLTIQRTEQRDSAMYRCASSLSGLTDTQYFGPGTRLTVL.

Written as DNA, the CDR3 is TGTGCCACCAGCAGAGATCCACGGAGTCCCCAGCATTTT. Translated: CATSRDPRSPQHF. This sequence joins TRBV15 and TRBJ1-5; no definite D call. V dropped 0 bases and J dropped 10 bases, with 10 bases sitting between them. This CDR3 is 13 amino acids long. CDR1 is LNHNV, CDR2 YYDKDF, per germline (reference sequence).

This chain links TRBV6-5 with TRBJ2-7, with 8 nucleotides matching TRBD2. J was trimmed by 3 bases and V by 5 bases; bases with no gene match: 6. Germline CDR1 and CDR2: MNHEY and SVGAGI. The CDR3 sequence is 14 residues long. The CDR3 loop reads CASSQTSDYYEQYF. The CDR3 DNA is TGTGCCAGCAGTCAGACTAGCGACTACTACGAGCAGTACTTC.

This chain connects TRBV30 to TRBJ1-2; D is perhaps TRBD1 (5 bases). This CDR3 has 15 residues. Trimming removed 0 bases at V and 1 base at J, with 12 bases between. Germline V CDR1 and CDR2: GTSNPN, SVGIG (reference sequence). The CDR3 reads CAWSVEGRGNYGYTF. The CDR3 DNA is TGTGCCTGGAGTGTAGAGGGGAGGGGTAACTATGGCTACACCTTC.

This chain links TRBV10-2 with TRBJ2-2; D possibly matches TRBD1 or TRBD2 (5 bases each). The CDR3 covers 14 residues. Deletions cut 6 bases from V and 4 bases from J, with 12 bases between. The germline V gene has CDR1 WSHSY and CDR2 SAAADI. The CDR3 DNA follows: TGCGCCAGCAGGAGGGACCTTGGCACCGGGGAGCTGTTTTTT. This encodes CASRRDLGTGELFF.